This TCR beta chain was found in a study of T cells in pancreatic ductal adenocarcinoma. Study-wide results and limits: The resected cohort was biased toward the minority with early-stage disease. Blood clonality (roughly 0.07) did not differ significantly from tumor (about 0.12). Unique clonotypes were about 8.2-fold more numerous in blood than in tumor. Tumor-versus-blood clonality comparisons may be biased toward lower tumor diversity.

Selected pancreatic ductal adenocarcinoma patients had undergone surgery without neoadjuvant therapy. As for this clone: Antigen specificity is unknown.

Libraries were prepared by immunoSEQ multiplex PCR; TCRdb keeps only in-frame clonotypes and omits some of them. Here the sample spans 85,000 to 120,000 clones, 90% to 95% being singletons. The CDR3 is 13 residues long. Per germline, CDR1 MGHRA and CDR2 YSYEKL. The germline V and J ends were trimmed by 1 base and 2 bases, with 6 bases remaining between them. This chain joins TRBV4-1 and TRBJ2-7; maybe TRBD1 (5 bases). The sequenced sample consisted of PBMCs. The receptor was derived from a human donor with pancreatic ductal adenocarcinoma. CDR3 DNA: TGCGCCAGCAGCCAAGGGGGCCCCTACGAGCAGTACTTC. This translates into CASSQGGPYEQYF.